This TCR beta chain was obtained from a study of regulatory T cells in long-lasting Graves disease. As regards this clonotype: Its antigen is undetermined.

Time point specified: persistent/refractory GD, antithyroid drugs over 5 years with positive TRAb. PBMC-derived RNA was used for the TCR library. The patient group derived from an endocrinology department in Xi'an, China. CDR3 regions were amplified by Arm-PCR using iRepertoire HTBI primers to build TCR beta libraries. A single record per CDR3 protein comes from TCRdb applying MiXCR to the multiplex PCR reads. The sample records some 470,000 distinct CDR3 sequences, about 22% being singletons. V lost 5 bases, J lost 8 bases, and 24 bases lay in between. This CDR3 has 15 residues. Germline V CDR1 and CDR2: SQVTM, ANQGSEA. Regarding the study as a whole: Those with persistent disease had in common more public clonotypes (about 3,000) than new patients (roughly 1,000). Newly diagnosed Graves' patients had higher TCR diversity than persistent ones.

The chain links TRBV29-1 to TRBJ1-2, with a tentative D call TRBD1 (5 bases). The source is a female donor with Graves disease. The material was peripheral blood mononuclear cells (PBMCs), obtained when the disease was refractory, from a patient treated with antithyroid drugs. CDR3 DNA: TGCAGCGTTCGCCACGGGGCGATTAGAACTGGGGGCTACACCTTC. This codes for CSVRHGAIRTGGYTF.